This TCR beta chain stems from a study of T cell repertoires in cytomegalovirus infection. The junction had 8 bases not matched to a gene; V was cut back by 4 bases and J by 8 bases. The CDR3 spans 14 residues. Germline V gene lookup returns CDR1 MGHDK and CDR2 SYGVNS. TCRdb passed the reads through MiXCR, listing each CDR3 protein once. The sample contains approximately 750,000 distinct CDR3 sequences, approximately 40% of which appear only once. The gene calls are TRBV25-1 and TRBJ1-2, with 9 bases that match TRBD1. This sequence was found in a human donor in good health (CMV status not recorded). Some clones in this sample may be carry-over from other donors' samples. The sample was PBMCs. The CDR3 reads CASSAGAGQGGYTF. The CDR3 DNA follows: TGTGCCAGCAGTGCGGGAGCGGGACAGGGAGGCTACACCTTC.